Presented here are 14 T cell receptor beta chains from one specimen sequenced in a study of regulatory T cells in long-lasting Graves disease (dated by TCRdb to 2020 to 2023). In light of the paper, this sample's time point label describes: newly diagnosed GD, antithyroid drugs for less than 3 months. For both TCR sequencing and RNA sequencing, RNA was extracted from PBMCs in TRIzol. The library came from multiplex PCR. This sample was sequenced with an Illumina HiSeq 4000. CDR3 regions were amplified by Arm-PCR with iRepertoire HTBI primers to construct TCR beta libraries. Starting from the raw public reads, TCRdb applied fastp trimming at Q25, assembled clones with MiXCR and retained in-frame beta chains. Rows matching on CDR3 protein sequence are summarized as one entry with the most common DNA and genes. Recorded for this sample are a few hundred thousand distinct CDR3 sequences; about 14% of them occurred a single time. Of the sample, roughly 15% falls within the top ten clones.

The same sample was also used in a study of T cells in Graves' hyperthyroidism and ophthalmopathy.

This specimen was peripheral blood mononuclear cells (PBMCs), taken at new diagnosis, from a patient treated with antithyroid drugs. The receptors shown here come from a woman in her 50s with Graves disease. Donor details come from another sample of the same person, matched by shared clones.

The sample holds many counts of this clonotype. The chain carries TRBV2 and TRBJ2-5; tentative D call: TRBD1 (5 bases). V was cut by 6 bases and J by 3 bases, with 8 bases left in between. This CDR3 is built from 12 residues. Germline CDR1 reads SNHLY; CDR2 reads FYNNEI. The CDR3 spells CASSPREETQYF. CDR3 DNA sequence: TGTGCCAGCAGCCCCAGGGAAGAGACCCAGTACTTC.

There are many counts of this clonotype. This chain connects TRBV19 to TRBJ2-1, with TRBD1 matching over 7 bases. Germline loops: CDR1 LNHDA, CDR2 SQIVND (reference sequence). This CDR3 region has 15 residues. Trimming removed 5 bases from V and 3 bases from J; junction bases left unmatched: 7. CDR3 sequence: CASSSGTAYYNEQFF. Written as DNA, the CDR3 is TGTGCCAGTAGTTCCGGGACAGCCTACTACAATGAGCAGTTCTTC.

This chain connects TRBV28 to TRBJ2-4, with TRBD1 as a possible D gene (5 bases). Germline V gene sequence: CDR1 MDHEN, CDR2 SYDVKM. The CDR3 runs 13 residues. Trimming stripped 2 bases from V and 7 bases from J, with 9 bases between. CDR3 amino acids: CASSLEGVNIQYF. DNA of the CDR3: TGTGCCAGCAGTTTAGAAGGGGTCAACATTCAGTACTTC.

This clonotype has a count of ten or more. The chain uses TRBV4-1 and TRBJ2-5, with 14 bases that match TRBD2. The ends lost 3 bases at V and 5 bases at J; junction bases unmatched: 2. This CDR3 has 15 amino acids. Germline V gene sequence: CDR1 MGHRA, CDR2 YSYEKL. The CDR3: CASSHRTSGRETQYF. CDR3 DNA sequence: TGCGCCAGCAGCCATAGGACTAGCGGGAGGGAGACCCAGTACTTC.

This clonotype was detected many times. The chain links TRBV9 to TRBJ1-1; D is unresolved. The CDR3 contains 16 residues. Germline CDR1 reads SGDLS; CDR2 reads YYNGEE. The V and J ends lost 0 bases and 4 bases respectively, with 16 bases between them. This CDR3 is CASSVGSSWEGTEAFF. Written as DNA, the CDR3 is TGTGCCAGCAGCGTAGGGTCTTCCTGGGAGGGCACTGAAGCTTTCTTT.

There are many counts of this clonotype. The chain uses TRBV5-1 and TRBJ2-6; D unclear. CDR1 and CDR2 (germline): SGHRS, YFSETQ. The length of the CDR3 is 15 residues. The V end was cut by 1 base, the J end by 0 bases, with 5 bases between. In nucleotides, the CDR3 is TGCGCCAGCAGCTTGACGACCTCTGGGGCCAACGTCCTGACTTTC. Encoded protein: CASSLTTSGANVLTF.

The V gene is TRBV16, the J gene TRBJ1-3; D is undetermined. V lost 5 bases and J lost 0, with 8 bases in between. This CDR3 comprises 14 residues. Germline CDR1 KGHSY, CDR2 FQNENV. The CDR3 sequence: CASSYTVSGNTIYF. In DNA form, the CDR3 reads TGTGCCAGCAGCTATACCGTCTCTGGAAACACCATATATTTT.

This chain links TRBV3-1 with TRBJ1-3, with TRBD1 matching 7 bases. Germline V CDR1 and CDR2: LGHDT, YNNKEL (reference sequence). Losses at the gene ends were 6 bases for V and 8 bases for J; bases not matched to a gene: 7. The CDR3 has 13 residues. The CDR3 here is CASRDRKAYTIYF. The CDR3 nucleotides read TGTGCCAGCAGGGACAGGAAAGCTTACACCATATATTTT. The full variable domain, with the rest looked up from reference TRBV3-1 and TRBJ1-3, is DTAVSQTPKYLVTQMGNDKSIKCEQNLGHDTMYWYKQDSKKFLKIMFSYNNKELIINETVPNRFSPKSPDKAHLNLHINSLELGDSAVYFCASRDRKAYTIYFGEGSWLTVV.

This clonotype has only a few counts. The chain combines TRBV19 with TRBJ1-5; TRBD1 aligns across 10 bases. The V segment lost 7 bases and the J segment 2 bases; nucleotides outside the gene matches: 11. Germline assignment: CDR1 LNHDA and CDR2 SQIVND (reference sequence). The CDR3 is 17 residues long. The chain's CDR3 is CASNEGTGVLGNQPQHF. The CDR3 DNA sequence: TGTGCCAGTAACGAAGGGACAGGGGTTTTGGGCAATCAGCCCCAGCATTTT.

This chain links TRBV4-1 with TRBJ2-3; TRBD2 agrees at 10 bases. Germline CDR1 is MGHRA and CDR2 is YSYEKL. V lost 1 base, J lost 1 base, and 2 bases stayed unmatched. This CDR3 has 16 residues. The CDR3 sequence is CASSQALAGGTDTQYF. CDR3 coding DNA: TGCGCCAGCAGCCAAGCCCTAGCGGGAGGCACAGATACGCAGTATTTT.

This clonotype was found a few times. This sequence joins TRBV18 and TRBJ1-1; D not certain. CDR3 size: 13 residues. V was shortened by 5 bases and J by 7 bases, with 14 bases between the two germline ends. Germline loops: CDR1 KGHSH, CDR2 LQKENI. Here the CDR3 DNA reads TGTGCCAGCTCAACCTCGAAAACCTTTGAAGCTTTCTTT. Amino acids: CASSTSKTFEAFF. Filled out from reference TRBV18 and TRBJ1-1, the complete variable domain reads NAGVMQNPRHLVRRRGQEARLRCSPMKGHSHVYWYRQLPEEGLKFMVYLQKENIIDESGMPKERFSAEFPKEGPSILRIQQVVRGDSAAYFCASSTSKTFEAFFGQGTRLTVV.

This clonotype was observed at least ten times. V and J are TRBV6-2 or TRBV6-3 and TRBJ2-7; TRBD1 matches 8 bases. V dropped 4 bases and J dropped 3; count of bases not matched to a gene: 8. Germline V lookup: CDR1 MNHEY, CDR2 SVGEGT. This CDR3 contains 15 residues. CDR3 DNA: TGTGCCAGCAGTTCCGGACAGGGCAAGGGCTACGAGCAGTACTTC. Protein sequence: CASSSGQGKGYEQYF.

This clonotype has ten or more counts. The chain carries TRBV5-1 and TRBJ1-1; TRBD1 agrees at 8 bases. Germline CDR1 and CDR2: SGHRS and YFSETQ. The CDR3 has 15 residues. V was clipped by 4 bases and J by 3 bases; unmatched bases: 8. This chain's CDR3 is CASSNGQGPYTEAFF. CDR3 nucleotide sequence: TGCGCCAGCAGCAACGGACAGGGACCTTACACTGAAGCTTTCTTT.

Comments on this clonotype: A much larger clonotype is one base distant, so this may be a read error. The chain has TRBV3-1 and TRBJ2-7; TRBD2 matches 15 bases. The CDR3 sequence is 15 residues long. The junction had 2 bases not matched to a gene; V was cut back by 2 bases and J by 6 bases. Germline assignment: CDR1 LGHDT and CDR2 YNNKEL (reference sequence). CDR3 amino acids: CASSQMGLAGGEQYF. CDR3 sequence (DNA): TGTGCCAGCAGCCAAATGGGACTAGCGGGAGGCGAGCAGTACTTC.